What follows describes a single T cell receptor beta chain. Its matching antigen is unknown. The source of the sample is a study of beta chain features in type 1 diabetes. General study findings and limits: Shorter TCRB CDR3s, moderately but significantly so, marked every one of the four CD4+ subsets in Type 1 diabetes patients.

As every portion of the isolated RNA was reverse transcribed, the sequencing read expressed TCRB transcripts. Here immunoSEQ multiplex PCR was the method, and the copy in TCRdb shows in-frame clones only, minus some. This sample has more than 120,000 clones, with 13% found just once. V trimming: 4 bases; J trimming: 2 bases; junction bases outside the gene matches: 7. CDR1 LNHDA and CDR2 SQIVND come from the germline V gene (reference sequence). The CDR3 loop spans 15 amino acids. Sequenced input: central memory CD4+ T cells from blood. This clonotype was obtained from a young man with type 1 diabetes. V is TRBV19 and J is TRBJ2-5, with 7 bases fitting TRBD1. The CDR3 DNA sequence: TGTGCCAGTAGTAGGACAGGCGTCCCACAAGAGACCCAGTACTTC. It is translated as CASSRTGVPQETQYF.